The 10 T cell receptor beta chains listed next were all sequenced from one sample in a study of blood T cell repertoires in COVID-19. Using immunoSEQ multiplex PCR, the repertoire was profiled, and TCRdb retains in-frame clones only, with some absent. The table shows 250,000 or so clones, with approximately 90% occurring only once. The sample comprised PBMCs or T cells enriched from blood (not recorded which). The receptor set was obtained from a human donor in a cohort exposed to, infected with or recovered from COVID-19 (not recorded which). The donor label of this sample is uncertain.

This sequence joins TRBV18 and TRBJ1-5, with D perhaps matching TRBD1 (6 bases). Germline assignment: CDR1 KGHSH and CDR2 LQKENI. This CDR3 spans 15 amino acids. V gave up 4 bases and J gave up 4 bases, with 14 bases separating them. The chain's CDR3 is CASSLLTGSNQPQHF. The CDR3 DNA reads TGTGCCAGCTCACTCCTGACAGGATCGAATCAGCCCCAGCATTTT.

J is TRBJ1-2 and V is TRBV27; 12 positions match TRBD1. V lost 7 bases and J lost 6; bases outside the gene matches: 9. Germline-derived CDR1 and CDR2 are MNHEY and SMNVEV (reference sequence). This CDR3 spans 15 amino acids. The CDR3 reads CASTPYGTGGHGYTF. Written as DNA, the CDR3 is TGTGCCAGCACACCATACGGGACAGGGGGCCATGGCTACACCTTC.

In this sample, this clone turned up once. The gene calls are TRBV2 and TRBJ1-4; the match to TRBD1 covers 10 bases. From germline, CDR1 is SNHLY and CDR2 FYNNEI. The CDR3 totals 13 residues. V lost 9 bases, J lost 7 bases, and 5 bases stayed unmatched. CDR3 sequence reads: CASMTGGGEKLFF. The CDR3, as DNA: TGTGCCAGTATGACAGGGGGCGGTGAAAAACTGTTTTTT.

The rearrangement uses TRBV6-5 and TRBJ2-7, with D possibly TRBD2 on 5 matching bases. The CDR3 has 13 amino acids. Trimming took 8 bases from V and 4 from J, leaving 15 bases between them. Germline V gives CDR1 MNHEY, CDR2 SVGAGI. CDR3 region: CASGPLWEYEQYF. The CDR3 region has the DNA TGTGCCAGCGGGCCCTTATGGGAGTACGAGCAGTACTTC.

The chain combines TRBV2 with TRBJ1-1; 11 nucleotides match TRBD1. CDR3 length equals 15 residues. Trimming at V came to 6 bases and at J to 5 bases, leaving 8 bases not matched to a gene. Germline lookup yields CDR1 SNHLY and CDR2 FYNNEI. CDR3 DNA sequence: TGTGCCAGCAGGGAACCCGGACAGGGGGCAACTGAAGCTTTCTTT. As protein: CASREPGQGATEAFF.

The CDR3: CASSPKTGLSGNTIYF. The CDR3 DNA is TGTGCCAGCTCACCAAAGACAGGTCTCTCTGGAAACACCATATATTTT. The genes are TRBV18 and TRBJ1-3; TRBD1 might be the D (6 bases). The CDR3 runs to 16 residues. V lost 2 bases and J 0 bases, leaving 11 bases between the germline ends. Germline CDR1 is KGHSH and CDR2 is LQKENI.

The genes are TRBV6-5 and TRBJ2-1; TRBD2 agrees at 7 bases. Losses at the gene ends were 2 bases for V and 4 bases for J; bases not matched to a gene: 2. The length of the CDR3 is 14 residues. Germline CDR1 and CDR2: MNHEY and SVGAGI. This CDR3 reads CASSYAGVYNEQFF. The CDR3 region has the DNA TGTGCCAGCAGTTACGCGGGGGTTTACAATGAGCAGTTCTTC.

V usage is TRBV7-8 and J usage is TRBJ1-4, with a tentative D call TRBD1 (5 bases). Trimming took off 5 bases at V and 5 bases at J, with 15 bases between the two ends. Germline values: CDR1 SGHVS, CDR2 FQNEAQ. This CDR3 has 15 amino acids. The chain's CDR3 is CASSDQAGVNEKLFF. Here the CDR3 DNA reads TGTGCCAGCAGCGACCAAGCGGGGGTCAATGAAAAACTGTTTTTT. The full variable domain, completed using reference TRBV7-8 and TRBJ1-4, is GAGVSQSPRYKVAKRGQDVALRCDPISGHVSLFWYQQALGQGPEFLTYFQNEAQLDKSGLPSDRFFAERPEGSVSTLKIQRTQQEDSAVYLCASSDQAGVNEKLFFGSGTQLSVL.

The chain recombines TRBV19 with TRBJ2-7; maybe TRBD1 (6 bases). There are 14 residues in the CDR3. The V gene lost 11 bases and the J gene lost 2 bases, with 19 bases spanning the gap. Per germline, CDR1 LNHDA and CDR2 SQIVND (reference sequence). The CDR3 DNA sequence: TGTGCCCGGGACCAGACAGGAGATCCCTACGAGCAGTACTTC. Its protein is CARDQTGDPYEQYF. The variable domain in full, completed from reference TRBV19 and TRBJ2-7, reads DGGITQSPKYLFRKEGQNVTLSCEQNLNHDAMYWYRQDPGQGLRLIYYSQIVNDFQKGDIAEGYSVSREKKESFPLTVTSAQKNPTAFYLCARDQTGDPYEQYFGPGTRLTVT.

This chain uses TRBV5-1 with TRBJ1-2; D is possibly TRBD1 (5 bases). The CDR3 sequence is 13 residues long. From germline, CDR1 is SGHRS and CDR2 YFSETQ. Between the trimmed V and J ends, which lost 4 bases and 0 bases, there was a span of 7 bases. CDR3 nucleotide sequence: TGCGCCAGCAGCCGGGGGTCTAACTATGGCTACACCTTC. Residues: CASSRGSNYGYTF.